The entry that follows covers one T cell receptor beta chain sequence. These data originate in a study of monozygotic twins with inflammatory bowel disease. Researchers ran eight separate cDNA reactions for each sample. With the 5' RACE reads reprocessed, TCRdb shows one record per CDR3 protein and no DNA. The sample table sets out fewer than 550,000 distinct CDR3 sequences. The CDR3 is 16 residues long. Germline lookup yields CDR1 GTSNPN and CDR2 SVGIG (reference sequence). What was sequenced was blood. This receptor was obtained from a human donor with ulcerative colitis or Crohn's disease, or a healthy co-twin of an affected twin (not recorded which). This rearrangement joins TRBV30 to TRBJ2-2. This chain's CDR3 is CAWSVRSRPNTGELFF.